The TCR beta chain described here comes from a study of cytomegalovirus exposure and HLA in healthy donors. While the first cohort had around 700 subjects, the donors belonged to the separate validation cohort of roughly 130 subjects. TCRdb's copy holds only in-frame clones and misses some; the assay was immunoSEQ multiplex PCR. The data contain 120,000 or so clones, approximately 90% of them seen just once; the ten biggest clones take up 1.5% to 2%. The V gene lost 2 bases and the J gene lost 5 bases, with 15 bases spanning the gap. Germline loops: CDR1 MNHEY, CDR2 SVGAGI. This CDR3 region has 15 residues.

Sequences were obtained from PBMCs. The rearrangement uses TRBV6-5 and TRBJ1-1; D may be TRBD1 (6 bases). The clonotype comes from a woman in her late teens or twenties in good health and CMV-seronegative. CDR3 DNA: TGTGCCAGCAGTTACACGGAATTGGGACAAACTGAAGCTTTCTTT. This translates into CASSYTELGQTEAFF.